This T cell receptor (beta chain) was sequenced for a study of blood T cell repertoires in COVID-19. For the study at large: Both acute and convalescent COVID-19 samples were obtained from the United States, Italy and Spain. T cells, B-cell-depleted T cells, or PBMCs supplied cDNA or gDNA.

In the original processing: Estimated nucleated cell counts came from reference gene primer amplification. Clones were sequenced by immunoSEQ multiplex PCR, and TCRdb holds only the in-frame ones, with some missing. V and J calls and clone size are as listed in that table; D and trimming were resolved from the DNA. The table lists 390,000 or so clones, 70% to 90% of them singletons, with 1.4% in the top ten. Looked up from germline, CDR1 is LNHDA and CDR2 is SQIVND (reference sequence). This CDR3 contains 17 residues. The V gene end was trimmed by 4 bases and the J gene end by 3 bases; junction bases not matched to a gene: 9.

Sequenced material: peripheral blood. The gene calls are TRBV19 and TRBJ2-6, with 7 bases identical to TRBD1. The TCR was taken from a woman aged 25 to 39 with active or convalescent COVID-19. CDR3 residues: CASSTEPGQYGANVLTF. The CDR3 nucleotides are TGTGCCAGTAGTACGGAACCGGGACAGTATGGGGCCAACGTCCTGACTTTC.